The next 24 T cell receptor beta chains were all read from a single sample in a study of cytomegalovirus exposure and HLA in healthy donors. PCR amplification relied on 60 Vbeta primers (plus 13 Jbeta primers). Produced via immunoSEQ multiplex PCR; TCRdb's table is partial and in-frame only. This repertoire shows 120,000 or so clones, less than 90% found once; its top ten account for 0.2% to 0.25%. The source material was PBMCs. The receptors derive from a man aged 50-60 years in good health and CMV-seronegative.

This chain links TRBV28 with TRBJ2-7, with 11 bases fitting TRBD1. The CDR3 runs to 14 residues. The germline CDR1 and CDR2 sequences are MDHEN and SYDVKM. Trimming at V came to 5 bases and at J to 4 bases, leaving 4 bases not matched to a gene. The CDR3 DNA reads TGTGCCAGCAGTACCGGGACAGGGGGATACGAGCAGTACTTC. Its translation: CASSTGTGGYEQYF.

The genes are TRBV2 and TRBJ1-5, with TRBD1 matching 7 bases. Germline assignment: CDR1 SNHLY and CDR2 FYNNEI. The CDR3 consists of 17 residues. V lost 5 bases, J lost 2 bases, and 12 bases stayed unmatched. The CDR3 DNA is TGTGCCAGCAGTTTCCAGGGGGTAAGGGTAGGCAATCAGCCCCAGCATTTT. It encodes CASSFQGVRVGNQPQHF.

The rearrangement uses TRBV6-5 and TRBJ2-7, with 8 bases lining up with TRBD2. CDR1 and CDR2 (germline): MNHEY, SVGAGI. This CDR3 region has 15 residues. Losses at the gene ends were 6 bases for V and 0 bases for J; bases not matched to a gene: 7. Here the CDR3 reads CASSDSGAISYEQYF. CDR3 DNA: TGTGCCAGCAGCGATAGCGGGGCCATCTCCTACGAGCAGTACTTC.

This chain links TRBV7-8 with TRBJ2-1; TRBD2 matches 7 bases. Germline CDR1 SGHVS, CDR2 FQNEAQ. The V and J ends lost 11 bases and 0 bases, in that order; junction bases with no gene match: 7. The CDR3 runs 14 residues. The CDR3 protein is CACRRTSSYNEQFF. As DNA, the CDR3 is TGTGCCTGTCGGCGGACTAGCTCCTACAATGAGCAGTTCTTC.

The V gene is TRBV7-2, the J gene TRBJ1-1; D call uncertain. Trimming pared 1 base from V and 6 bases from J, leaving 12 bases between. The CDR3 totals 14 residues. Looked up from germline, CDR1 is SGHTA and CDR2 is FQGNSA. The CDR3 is CASSLGTAGAEAFF. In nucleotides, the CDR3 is TGTGCCAGCAGCTTAGGGACGGCCGGGGCTGAAGCTTTCTTT.

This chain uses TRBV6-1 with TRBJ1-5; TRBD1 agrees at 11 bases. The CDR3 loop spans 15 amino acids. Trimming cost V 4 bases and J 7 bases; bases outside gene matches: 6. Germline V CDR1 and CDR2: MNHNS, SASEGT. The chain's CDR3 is CASSAGTGGDQPQHF. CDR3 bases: TGTGCCAGCAGTGCCGGGACAGGGGGTGACCAGCCCCAGCATTTT.

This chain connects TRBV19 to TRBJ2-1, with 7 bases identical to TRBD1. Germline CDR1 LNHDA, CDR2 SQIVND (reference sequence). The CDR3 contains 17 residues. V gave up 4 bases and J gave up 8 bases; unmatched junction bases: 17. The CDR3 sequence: CASSTFWDSALGDEQFF. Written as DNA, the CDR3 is TGTGCCAGTAGTACCTTTTGGGACAGCGCCCTCGGGGATGAGCAGTTCTTC. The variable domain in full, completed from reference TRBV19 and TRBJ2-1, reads DGGITQSPKYLFRKEGQNVTLSCEQNLNHDAMYWYRQDPGQGLRLIYYSQIVNDFQKGDIAEGYSVSREKKESFPLTVTSAQKNPTAFYLCASSTFWDSALGDEQFFGPGTRLTVL.

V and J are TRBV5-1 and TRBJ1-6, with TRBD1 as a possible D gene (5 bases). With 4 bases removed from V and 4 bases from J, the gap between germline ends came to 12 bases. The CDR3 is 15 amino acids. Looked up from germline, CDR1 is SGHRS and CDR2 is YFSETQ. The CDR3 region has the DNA TGCGCCAGCAGCGCCGGGGGAACTTATAATTCACCCCTCCACTTT. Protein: CASSAGGTYNSPLHF.

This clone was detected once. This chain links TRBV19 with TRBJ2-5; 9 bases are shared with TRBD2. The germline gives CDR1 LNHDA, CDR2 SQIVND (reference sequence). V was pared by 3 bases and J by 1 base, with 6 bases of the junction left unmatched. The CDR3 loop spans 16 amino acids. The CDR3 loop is CASSISPSGAQETQYF. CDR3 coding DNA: TGTGCCAGTAGTATTTCTCCTAGCGGGGCCCAAGAGACCCAGTACTTC. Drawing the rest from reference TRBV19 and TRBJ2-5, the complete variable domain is DGGITQSPKYLFRKEGQNVTLSCEQNLNHDAMYWYRQDPGQGLRLIYYSQIVNDFQKGDIAEGYSVSREKKESFPLTVTSAQKNPTAFYLCASSISPSGAQETQYFGPGTRLLVL.

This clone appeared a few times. CDR3 residues: CASTPLAGSTDTQYF. CDR3 nucleotide sequence: TGTGCCAGTACCCCCCTAGCGGGGTCCACAGATACGCAGTATTTT. The chain employs TRBV19 and TRBJ2-3, with 9 bases aligning to TRBD2. CDR1 is LNHDA, CDR2 SQIVND, per germline (reference sequence). The V gene end was trimmed by 7 bases and the J gene end by 2 bases; junction bases not matched to a gene: 7. CDR3 length: 15 amino acids.

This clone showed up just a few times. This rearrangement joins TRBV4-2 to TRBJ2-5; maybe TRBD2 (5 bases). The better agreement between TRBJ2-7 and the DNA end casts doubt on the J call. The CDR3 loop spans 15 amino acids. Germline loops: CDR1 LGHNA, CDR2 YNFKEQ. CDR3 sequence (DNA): TGTGCCAGCAGCCAAGATCTTGGGGAGTCCCACGAGCAGTACTTC. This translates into CASSQDLGESHEQYF.

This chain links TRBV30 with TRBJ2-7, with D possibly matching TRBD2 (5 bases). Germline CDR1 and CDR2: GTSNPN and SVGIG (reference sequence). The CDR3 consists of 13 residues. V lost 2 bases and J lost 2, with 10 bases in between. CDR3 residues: CAWSYGGAYEQYF. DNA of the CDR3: TGTGCCTGGAGTTACGGAGGTGCCTACGAGCAGTACTTC.

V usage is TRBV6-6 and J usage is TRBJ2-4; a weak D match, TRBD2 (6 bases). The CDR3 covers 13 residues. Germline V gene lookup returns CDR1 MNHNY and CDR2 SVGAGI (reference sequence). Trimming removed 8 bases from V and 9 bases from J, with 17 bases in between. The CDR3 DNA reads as TGTGCCAGCTCCTCAGCGGGTAGTACCATTCAGTACTTC. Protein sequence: CASSSAGSTIQYF.

The CDR3 protein is CASSADSLGLNEQFF. CDR3 in DNA: TGTGCCAGCTCAGCGGACAGTTTGGGGCTCAATGAGCAGTTCTTC. The gene calls are TRBV18 and TRBJ2-1, with D maybe TRBD1 (6 bases). Per the germline V gene, CDR1 is KGHSH and CDR2 is LQKENI. Trimming removed 5 bases at V and 6 bases at J, with 17 bases between. The CDR3 is 15 amino acids.

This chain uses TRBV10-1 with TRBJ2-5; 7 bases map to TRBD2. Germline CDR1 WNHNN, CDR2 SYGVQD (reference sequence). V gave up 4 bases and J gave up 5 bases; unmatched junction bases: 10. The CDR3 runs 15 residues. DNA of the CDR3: TGCGCCAGCAGTGGGATGGAAAGGGAGGGGGAGACCCAGTACTTC. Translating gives CASSGMEREGETQYF.

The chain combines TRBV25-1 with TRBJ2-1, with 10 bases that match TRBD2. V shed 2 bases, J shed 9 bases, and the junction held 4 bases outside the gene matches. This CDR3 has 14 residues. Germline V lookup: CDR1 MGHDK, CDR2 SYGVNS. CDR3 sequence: CASSESGGAGEQFF. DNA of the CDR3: TGTGCCAGCAGTGAAAGCGGGGGGGCCGGTGAGCAGTTCTTC.

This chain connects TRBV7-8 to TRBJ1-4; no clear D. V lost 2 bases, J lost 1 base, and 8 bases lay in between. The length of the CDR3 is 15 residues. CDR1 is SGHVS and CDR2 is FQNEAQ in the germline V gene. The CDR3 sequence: CASSLSGKTNEKLFF. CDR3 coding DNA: TGTGCCAGCAGCTTATCGGGGAAAACTAATGAAAAACTGTTTTTT.

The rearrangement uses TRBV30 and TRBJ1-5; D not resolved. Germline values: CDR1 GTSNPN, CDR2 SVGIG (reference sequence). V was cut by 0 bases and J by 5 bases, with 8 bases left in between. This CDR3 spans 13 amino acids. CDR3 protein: CAWSVSRDQPQHF. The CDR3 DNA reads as TGTGCCTGGAGTGTTAGCAGAGATCAGCCCCAGCATTTT.

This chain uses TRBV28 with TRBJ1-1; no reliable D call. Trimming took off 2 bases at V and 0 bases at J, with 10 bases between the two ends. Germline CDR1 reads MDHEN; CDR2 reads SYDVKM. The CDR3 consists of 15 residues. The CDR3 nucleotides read TGTGCCAGCAGTTTAAGGAGGATCCTGAACACTGAAGCTTTCTTT. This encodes CASSLRRILNTEAFF.

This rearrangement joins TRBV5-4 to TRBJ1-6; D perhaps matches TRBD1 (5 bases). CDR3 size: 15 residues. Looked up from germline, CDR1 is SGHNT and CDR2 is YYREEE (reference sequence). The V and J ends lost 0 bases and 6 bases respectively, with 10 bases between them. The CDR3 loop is CASSLGDSTNSPLHF. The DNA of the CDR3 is TGTGCCAGCAGCTTGGGAGACAGTACTAATTCACCCCTCCACTTT.

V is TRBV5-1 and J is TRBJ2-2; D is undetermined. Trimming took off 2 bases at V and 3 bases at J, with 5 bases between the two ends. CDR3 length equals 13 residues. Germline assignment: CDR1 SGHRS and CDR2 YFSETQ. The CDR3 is CASSFQYTGELFF. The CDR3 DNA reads TGCGCCAGCAGCTTCCAATACACCGGGGAGCTGTTTTTT.

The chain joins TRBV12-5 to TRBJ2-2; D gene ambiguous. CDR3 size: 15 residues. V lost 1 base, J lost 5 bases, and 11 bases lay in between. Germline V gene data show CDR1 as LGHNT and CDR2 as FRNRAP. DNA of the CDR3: TGTGCTAGTGGTTTGGACGTACTTCGGACCGGGGAGCTGTTTTTT. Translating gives CASGLDVLRTGELFF.

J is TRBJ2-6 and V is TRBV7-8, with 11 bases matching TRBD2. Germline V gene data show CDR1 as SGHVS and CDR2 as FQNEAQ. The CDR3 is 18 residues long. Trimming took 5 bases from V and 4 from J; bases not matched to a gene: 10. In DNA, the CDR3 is TGTGCCAGCAGCCCGAGACTAGCGGGGAGCCCGGGGGCCAACGTCCTGACTTTC. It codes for CASSPRLAGSPGANVLTF.

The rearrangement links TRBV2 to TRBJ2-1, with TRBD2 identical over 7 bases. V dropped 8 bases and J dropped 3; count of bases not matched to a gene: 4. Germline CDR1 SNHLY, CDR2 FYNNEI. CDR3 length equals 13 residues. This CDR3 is CASGREIYNEQFF. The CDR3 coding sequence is TGTGCCAGCGGGAGGGAAATCTACAATGAGCAGTTCTTC.